One sample yielded the 16 T cell receptor beta chains listed below, sequenced in a study of cytomegalovirus exposure and HLA in healthy donors. Vbeta (60) and Jbeta (13) primers were used in the PCR. Profiling relied on immunoSEQ multiplex PCR, and the TCRdb table lists in-frame clones only, not all of them. The profile shows 110,000 or so clones, 77% of them singletons. The specimen was PBMCs. Receptors were obtained from a man aged 50-59 years in good health and CMV-seropositive.

This chain connects TRBV5-4 to TRBJ2-1; D gene ambiguous. The CDR3 loop spans 15 amino acids. The germline gives CDR1 SGHNT, CDR2 YYREEE (reference sequence). The V end lost 2 bases, the J end lost 4 bases, and 13 bases lay between the germline ends. Here the CDR3 reads CASSFYSTAYNEQFF. In nucleotides, the CDR3 is TGTGCCAGCAGCTTTTACAGCACAGCTTACAATGAGCAGTTCTTC.

The V and J genes are TRBV28 and TRBJ1-1; D remains unclear. From germline, CDR1 is MDHEN and CDR2 SYDVKM. The CDR3 covers 11 residues. The ends were cut back, 8 bases at V and 1 base at J, with 5 bases in the middle. The CDR3 loop reads CASYSNTEAFF. CDR3 DNA: TGTGCCAGCTACTCGAACACTGAAGCTTTCTTT.

This chain uses TRBV28 with TRBJ1-1; D gene ambiguous. The germline gives CDR1 MDHEN, CDR2 SYDVKM. The CDR3 consists of 11 residues. V lost 5 bases, J lost 11 bases, and 12 bases lay in between. The DNA of the CDR3 is TGTGCCAGCAGTCGGGAAAAATCCGCTTTCTTT. This sequence encodes CASSREKSAFF.

V and J are TRBV2 and TRBJ2-5; perhaps TRBD2 as D (7 bases). The CDR3 contains 15 residues. The germline V and J ends were trimmed by 7 bases and 4 bases, with 19 bases remaining between them. The V gene's germline CDR1 is SNHLY and CDR2 FYNNEI. Here the CDR3 DNA reads TGTGCCAGCACTGCGGGGGTCGGGGGCAGAGAGACCCAGTACTTC. It codes for CASTAGVGGRETQYF.

This clone appeared once. The chain links TRBV27 to TRBJ2-1; 9 bases line up with TRBD2. This CDR3 is built from 13 residues. V dropped 3 bases and J dropped 10; count of bases not matched to a gene: 4. CDR1 MNHEY and CDR2 SMNVEV come from the germline V gene (reference sequence). The CDR3 DNA sequence: TGTGCCAGCAGTTTGGCGGGAGGGGGAGAGCAGTTCTTC. It is translated as CASSLAGGGEQFF.

The J gene is TRBJ1-4, the V gene TRBV4-1; the D is unclear. V was cut by 5 bases and J by 5 bases, with 18 bases left in between. CDR1 and CDR2 from the germline V gene are MGHRA and YSYEKL. The CDR3 is made up of 16 amino acids. CDR3 DNA: TGCGCCAGCAGCAGTCCTCTCGCGGTAACAAATGAAAAACTGTTTTTT. As protein: CASSSPLAVTNEKLFF.

The chain couples TRBV12-5 to TRBJ1-1, with D perhaps matching TRBD1 (6 bases). V was clipped by 7 bases and J by 2 bases, with 11 bases between them. The CDR3 is 13 residues long. The germline gives CDR1 LGHNT, CDR2 FRNRAP. This chain's CDR3 is CASAIQGNTEAFF. CDR3 DNA: TGTGCTAGTGCCATACAGGGAAACACTGAAGCTTTCTTT.

The chain recombines TRBV25-1 with TRBJ2-3; D is perhaps TRBD1 (5 bases). Germline lookup yields CDR1 MGHDK and CDR2 SYGVNS. The V end was cut by 0 bases, the J end by 5 bases, with 9 bases between. The CDR3 totals 14 residues. The DNA for the CDR3 is TGTGCCAGCAGTGAATATAAAGGGGTAGATACGCAGTATTTT. It is translated as CASSEYKGVDTQYF.

CDR3 amino acids: CASSLGGGFGYTF. The CDR3 DNA reads as TGTGCCAGCAGCTTAGGAGGCGGATTTGGCTACACCTTC. The V call is TRBV7-9, the J call TRBJ1-2; D not resolved. CDR3 length equals 13 residues. V was pared by 1 base and J by 7 bases, with 10 bases between. Looked up from germline, CDR1 is SEHNR and CDR2 is FQNEAQ (reference sequence).

This rearrangement joins TRBV5-1 to TRBJ2-7; TRBD1 matches at 8 bases. The CDR3 has 16 residues. CDR1 and CDR2 (germline): SGHRS, YFSETQ. After removal of 2 bases from V and 1 base from J, the junction contained 8 bases not matched to a gene. This chain's CDR3 is CASSFIRQGPSYEQYF. The CDR3 nucleotides are TGCGCCAGCAGCTTTATTCGACAGGGGCCATCCTACGAGCAGTACTTC.

The chain employs TRBV7-6 and TRBJ2-4; D remains unclear. CDR1 is SGHVS, CDR2 FNYEAQ, per germline. This CDR3 contains 14 residues. The ends were cut back, 5 bases at V and 7 bases at J, with 15 bases in the middle. The CDR3 nucleotides are TGTGCCAGCAGCCAAGAGGCTGGTGGGAACATTCAGTACTTC. Translated: CASSQEAGGNIQYF.

The chain combines TRBV27 with TRBJ1-4; 9 nucleotides agree with TRBD1. This CDR3 region has 19 residues. J was trimmed by 4 bases and V by 0 bases; bases with no gene match: 12. The V gene's germline CDR1 is MNHEY and CDR2 SMNVEV (reference sequence). CDR3 DNA: TGTGCCAGCAGTTTATCGAAAGGGCAACGGGGACAGGGTAATGAAAAACTGTTTTTT. It yields the protein CASSLSKGQRGQGNEKLFF.

The chain uses TRBV5-4 and TRBJ2-3; D gene uncertain. In germline, CDR1 is SGHNT, CDR2 YYREEE (reference sequence). The CDR3 is 12 amino acids. V was clipped by 2 bases and J by 4 bases, with 5 bases between them. DNA of the CDR3: TGTGCCAGCAGCTTAACGGCAGATACGCAGTATTTT. Translation: CASSLTADTQYF.

V gene TRBV28 combines with J gene TRBJ1-2, with 9 bases identical to TRBD1. Germline V gene lookup returns CDR1 MDHEN and CDR2 SYDVKM. The length of the CDR3 is 13 residues. V shed 6 bases, J shed 4 bases, and the junction held 3 bases outside the gene matches. The CDR3 nucleotides read TGTGCCAGCAGGACAGGGGGTGGCTATGGCTACACCTTC. Encoded protein: CASRTGGGYGYTF.

The rearrangement joins TRBV5-6 to TRBJ2-5, with a possible D match to TRBD2 (5 bases). The DNA end is more similar to TRBJ2-7, so the J call may be wrong. The germline CDR1 and CDR2 sequences are SGHDT and YYEEEE. The CDR3 has 14 amino acids. The CDR3 bases are TGTGCCAGCAGCTTGGAGCGGATCTCCTACGAGCAGTACTTC. Its translation is CASSLERISYEQYF.

The V call is TRBV25-1, the J call TRBJ1-2; D is uncertain. CDR1 is MGHDK and CDR2 is SYGVNS in the germline V gene. The CDR3 contains 14 residues. V was pared by 1 base and J by 6 bases, with 12 bases between. The CDR3 nucleotides are TGTGCCAGCAGTGAATTAAACAGAGATAATGGCTACACCTTC. Its translation is CASSELNRDNGYTF.